Listed here are 7 T cell receptor beta chains from one sample, sequenced in a study of blood T cell repertoires in COVID-19. Profiling relied on immunoSEQ multiplex PCR, and the TCRdb table lists in-frame clones only, not all of them. The table shows around 20,000 clones, with about 91% occurring only once. Sequenced input: PBMCs or T cells enriched from blood (not recorded which). The receptors were gathered from a woman in her 30s who had recovered from COVID-19.

The V call is TRBV19, the J call TRBJ1-5; D might be TRBD1 (5 bases). From germline, CDR1 is LNHDA and CDR2 SQIVND (reference sequence). With 5 bases removed from V and 6 bases from J, the gap between germline ends came to 8 bases. The CDR3 covers 12 residues. CDR3 sequence reads: CASSGGGQPQHF. CDR3 nucleotides: TGTGCCAGTAGTGGGGGGGGTCAGCCCCAGCATTTT.

V and J are TRBV6-4 and TRBJ2-1; tentatively, D is TRBD1 (6 bases). Trimming took 3 bases from V and 0 from J, leaving 6 bases between them. The germline V gene encodes CDR1 MRHNA and CDR2 SNTAGT. This CDR3 has 14 residues. The CDR3 DNA sequence: TGTGCCAGCAGTGAGGACAGCTCCTACAATGAGCAGTTCTTC. It codes for CASSEDSSYNEQFF.

The J gene is TRBJ2-7, the V gene TRBV29-1, with 11 bases aligning to TRBD2. Germline CDR1 SQVTM, CDR2 ANQGSEA. The CDR3 totals 13 residues. Losses at the gene ends were 6 bases for V and 4 bases for J; bases not matched to a gene: 5. CDR3 loop: CSVGTSGYYEQYF. The CDR3 coding sequence is TGCAGCGTGGGGACTAGCGGTTATTACGAGCAGTACTTC.

V and J are TRBV28 and TRBJ2-7; a weak D match, TRBD1 (8 bases). The V end lost 10 bases, the J end lost 6 bases, and 22 bases lay between the germline ends. Per germline, CDR1 MDHEN and CDR2 SYDVKM. This CDR3 contains 14 residues. As DNA, the CDR3 is TGTGCCACGGCCTCATACAGGGGGGGAGGCGAGCAGTACTTC. It translates to CATASYRGGGEQYF. The full variable domain, with the rest looked up from reference TRBV28 and TRBJ2-7, is DVKVTQSSRYLVKRTGEKVFLECVQDMDHENMFWYRQDPGLGLRLIYFSYDVKMKEKGDIPEGYSVSREKKERFSLILESASTNQTSMYLCATASYRGGGEQYFGPGTRLTVT.

The rearrangement joins TRBV27 to TRBJ1-5; the D gene is possibly TRBD1 (5 bases). Germline V lookup: CDR1 MNHEY, CDR2 SMNVEV (reference sequence). The V and J ends lost 2 bases and 7 bases respectively, with 15 bases between them. The CDR3 loop spans 15 amino acids. CDR3 loop: CASSLGAETVQPQHF. Written as DNA, the CDR3 is TGTGCCAGCAGTTTAGGGGCGGAGACTGTGCAGCCCCAGCATTTT.

This rearrangement joins TRBV18 to TRBJ2-3; D might be TRBD2 (5 bases). CDR1 is KGHSH, CDR2 LQKENI, per germline. The CDR3 is 16 residues long. Trimming took off 6 bases at V and 0 bases at J, with 16 bases between the two ends. Here the CDR3 DNA reads TGTGCCAGCTCGCCCAAGGACTGGTCTAGCACAGATACGCAGTATTTT. Residues: CASSPKDWSSTDTQYF.

The chain carries TRBV5-1 and TRBJ2-1; D might be TRBD2 (5 bases). Germline V gene sequence: CDR1 SGHRS, CDR2 YFSETQ. Trimming left V 0 bases short and J 3 bases short, with 10 bases between. This CDR3 has 15 residues. The CDR3 region has the DNA TGCGCCAGCAGCTTGGCTAGCAGCCTCTACAATGAGCAGTTCTTC. Translating gives CASSLASSLYNEQFF. Full variable domain (remainder filled in from reference TRBV5-1 and TRBJ2-1): KAGVTQTPRYLIKTRGQQVTLSCSPISGHRSVSWYQQTPGQGLQFLFEYFSETQRNKGNFPGRFSGRQFSNSRSEMNVSTLELGDSALYLCASSLASSLYNEQFFGPGTRLTVL.